This T cell receptor (beta chain) was observed in a study of response to subunit inactivated influenza vaccine. Whole-study results and caveats: Each seasonal flu vaccination may recruit only limited new T cells, authors suggested.

Concerning this clonotype itself: The antigen is unknown.

TCRdb recomputed calls from the RT-PCR reads with MiXCR, one row per CDR3 protein. The table records fewer than 400,000 distinct CDR3 sequences, 20% to 25% of them present only once. The TCR was taken from a man aged 50 to 75 who received an inactivated influenza vaccine. The sample in question was PBMCs from blood, obtained about 20 months after vaccination.

CDR3 nucleotide sequence: TGTGCAAGTCGCTTAGCGTGGTTTTTGGGTGGGTCCCAGCATTTT. It yields the protein CASRLAWFLGGSQHF. The chain carries TRBV12-2 and TRBJ1-5. TRBV12-2 is labeled a pseudogene. The CDR3 covers 15 residues.